This T cell receptor beta chain appears in the sequencing data of a study of beta chain features in type 1 diabetes. Study conclusions and caveats: In cDNA sequencing, cells with high TCR expression could be over-represented. Within each of all four CD4+ subsets, Type 1 diabetes patients had TCRB CDR3s that were moderately but significantly shorter. Equally in patients and controls, shorter templates might have been favored by PCR.

CDR3 length equals 16 residues. Germline CDR1 and CDR2: SQVTM and ANQGSEA. The V and J ends lost 7 bases and 7 bases respectively, with 28 bases between them. Comment on this clone: The antigen is undetermined.

The isolated RNA, all of it, was reverse transcribed, so expressed TCRB transcripts were what got sequenced. Produced via immunoSEQ multiplex PCR; TCRdb's table is partial and in-frame only. The sample carries about 160,000 clones, 8% to 9.5% recorded once. The sample taken for sequencing was central memory CD4+ T cells from blood. The origin of this receptor is a woman under 30 with type 1 diabetes. The chain combines TRBV29-1 with TRBJ2-5; D unresolved. The CDR3 DNA follows: TGCAGCGCTTCAAGTTCAGGCCTCGACCCTAAGAGGACCCAGTACTTC. Its translation is CSASSSGLDPKRTQYF. Full variable domain (outside the CDR3, taken from reference TRBV29-1 and TRBJ2-5): SAVISQKPSRDICQRGTSLTIQCQVDSQVTMMFWYRQQPGQSLTLIATANQGSEATYESGFVIDKFPISRPNLTFSTLTVSNMSPEDSSIYLCSASSSGLDPKRTQYFGPGTRLLVL.